This entry lists 25 T cell receptor beta chains sequenced from one sample in a study of blood T cells in healthy people across ages. Then a second PCR, running roughly 6 to 11 cycles, was carried out with a sample-barcoded 5' primer and a J-beta primer mix. TCRdb ran MiXCR on the 5' RACE reads and lists one entry per CDR3 protein. The sample has approximately 2,000,000 distinct CDR3 sequences; about two fifths are singletons. The sample comprised blood. These receptors all stem from a human donor in good health.

This chain connects TRBV4-3 to TRBJ2-2, with D possibly being TRBD1 or TRBD2 (5 bases each). CDR1 is LGHNA, CDR2 YSLEER, per germline. This CDR3 is built from 16 residues. V was trimmed by 4 bases and J by 1 base, leaving 13 bases between them. DNA for the CDR3: TGCGCCAGCAGCCCATCAGGGACGAGGAACACCGGGGAGCTGTTTTTT. As protein: CASSPSGTRNTGELFF.

The rearrangement uses TRBV10-3 and TRBJ2-5; either TRBD1 or TRBD2 may supply D (7 bases each). This CDR3 is 14 amino acids long. Trimming left V 10 bases short and J 2 bases short, with 17 bases between. The V gene's germline CDR1 is ENHRY and CDR2 SYGVKD. Written as DNA, the CDR3 is TGTGCCACCCGACAGGGAGGGTCGCAAGAGACCCAGTACTTC. Translating gives CATRQGGSQETQYF.

V gene TRBV7-2 combines with J gene TRBJ1-2; D unclear. The V gene's germline CDR1 is SGHTA and CDR2 FQGNSA. Trimming removed 4 bases from V and 7 bases from J, with 16 bases in between. This CDR3 contains 14 residues. The CDR3 region has the DNA TGTGCCAGCAGCTCCGTAGACGGGTTAGGTGGCTACACCTTC. It is translated as CASSSVDGLGGYTF.

The rearrangement links TRBV20-1 to TRBJ2-7; 8 bases fit TRBD1. Near its end, the DNA agrees better with TRBJ2-1, so the J call may be wrong. This CDR3 region has 13 residues. Germline-derived CDR1 and CDR2 are DFQATT and SNEGSKA (reference sequence). This CDR3 reads CSHRTGKSYEQFF. The DNA of the CDR3 is TGCAGCCACAGGACAGGGAAATCCTACGAGCAGTTCTTC.

As for this clonotype: Relative to the germline gene, one junction end is altered; a read error may explain this. V is TRBV3-1 and J is TRBJ1-5, with no clear D. Germline lookup yields CDR1 LGHDT and CDR2 YNNKEL (reference sequence). This CDR3 region has 15 residues. CDR3 DNA sequence: TGTGCCAGTAGCCAGCTGCCCATGAGCAATCAGCCCCAGCATTTT. Translating it yields CASSQLPMSNQPQHF.

V gene TRBV19 combines with J gene TRBJ2-1; TRBD1 matches at 7 bases. V gave up 11 bases and J gave up 8 bases; unmatched junction bases: 3. The CDR3 is 10 residues long. From germline, CDR1 is LNHDA and CDR2 SQIVND (reference sequence). The CDR3 loop is CALTGHEQFF. The CDR3 coding sequence is TGTGCCCTGACAGGGCATGAGCAGTTCTTC.

CDR3 in amino acids: CSGTPGDNEQFF. As DNA, the CDR3 is TGCAGTGGGACCCCTGGAGACAATGAGCAGTTCTTC. The chain recombines TRBV20-1 with TRBJ2-1; no reliable D call. Germline V lookup: CDR1 DFQATT, CDR2 SNEGSKA (reference sequence). The CDR3 totals 12 residues. Trimming cost V 7 bases and J 5 bases, with 12 bases left between them.

The chain is built from TRBV5-5 and TRBJ2-1, with 9 positions matching TRBD2. Germline V CDR1 and CDR2: SGHKS, YYEKEE (reference sequence). V gave up 3 bases and J gave up 7 bases; unmatched junction bases: 5. The CDR3 extends over 14 amino acids. CDR3 DNA sequence: TGTGCCAGCAGCTCTCTTAGCGGGGGAAATGAGCAGTTCTTC. It encodes CASSSLSGGNEQFF.

J is TRBJ2-1 and V is TRBV6-5; D gene uncertain. Trimming stripped 0 bases from V and 4 bases from J, with 13 bases between. Germline CDR1 reads MNHEY; CDR2 reads SVGAGI. This CDR3 has 16 residues. The CDR3 region has the DNA TGTGCCAGCAGTTACTCCCGAAGGTTGGAGTACAATGAGCAGTTCTTC. It is translated as CASSYSRRLEYNEQFF.

The gene calls are TRBV5-1 and TRBJ1-1; D not resolved. V dropped 5 bases and J dropped 5 bases, with 19 bases sitting between them. The CDR3 sequence is 15 residues long. Germline lookup yields CDR1 SGHRS and CDR2 YFSETQ. The CDR3, as DNA: TGCGCCAGCAGTTTATTTAGGGATCGGGATACTGAAGCTTTCTTT. The encoded protein is CASSLFRDRDTEAFF.

On this clonotype itself: At one of its ends the junction is not consistent with the germline gene, which may arise from a read error. The chain joins TRBV7-3 to TRBJ2-1; no clear D gene. Germline CDR1 SGHTA, CDR2 FQGTGA. CDR3 length: 15 amino acids. CDR3 DNA sequence: TGTGCCAGCAGCCCCCGGTTGCGGCTCGGCGATGAGCAGTGCTTC. This translates into CASSPRLRLGDEQCF.

The sample holds a few counts of this clonotype. This chain connects TRBV5-1 to TRBJ2-1, with TRBD2 identical over 14 bases. The V segment lost 3 bases and the J segment 2 bases; nucleotides outside the gene matches: 10. The CDR3 has 19 residues. Germline lookup yields CDR1 SGHRS and CDR2 YFSETQ. The CDR3 DNA sequence: TGCGCCAGCAGCTCCCGACTAGCGGGGGGGCCTGGGACCTACAATGAGCAGTTCTTC. Translated: CASSSRLAGGPGTYNEQFF.

This clonotype appeared a few times. This chain connects TRBV9 to TRBJ2-1, with TRBD2 identical over 11 bases. The junction had 10 bases not matched to a gene; V was cut back by 4 bases and J by 7 bases. Germline CDR1 and CDR2: SGDLS and YYNGEE. The CDR3 sequence is 16 residues long. The CDR3 DNA sequence: TGTGCCAGCAGCTCCCCGGTAGCGGGGGGGCTGAATGAGCAGTTCTTC. As protein: CASSSPVAGGLNEQFF.

This chain links TRBV5-1 with TRBJ2-5; D is undetermined. Trimming pared 0 bases from V and 6 bases from J, leaving 12 bases between. The CDR3 runs to 14 residues. Per the germline V gene, CDR1 is SGHRS and CDR2 is YFSETQ. CDR3 amino acids: CASSLVGSRQTQYF. In DNA form, the CDR3 reads TGCGCCAGCAGCTTGGTGGGTAGTCGGCAGACCCAGTACTTC.

CDR3 protein: CASSWRGQGEQFF. In DNA, the CDR3 is TGTGCCAGCAGCTGGCGGGGGCAGGGTGAGCAGTTCTTC. The chain combines TRBV11-3 with TRBJ2-1; a weak D match, TRBD2 (7 bases). In germline, CDR1 is SGHNT, CDR2 YENEEA. The V end was cut by 4 bases, the J end by 9 bases, with 13 bases between. The CDR3 covers 13 residues.

The chain links TRBV25-1 to TRBJ1-2; D is undetermined. Trimming removed 0 bases from V and 4 bases from J, with 9 bases in between. CDR3 length: 14 residues. Germline V gene lookup returns CDR1 MGHDK and CDR2 SYGVNS. This CDR3 reads CASSEYSGLYGYTF. The CDR3 DNA reads as TGTGCCAGCAGTGAATATTCGGGCCTCTATGGCTACACCTTC.

This clonotype was seen only a few times. This rearrangement joins TRBV7-9 to TRBJ1-4, with 10 nucleotides matching TRBD1. The CDR3 covers 16 residues. Germline V gene lookup returns CDR1 SEHNR and CDR2 FQNEAQ (reference sequence). Losses at the gene ends were 5 bases for V and 2 bases for J; bases not matched to a gene: 5. The CDR3 region is CASSIRQGATNEKLFF. In DNA form, the CDR3 reads TGTGCCAGCAGCATACGACAGGGGGCGACTAATGAAAAACTGTTTTTT.

This clonotype came up many times. The chain couples TRBV7-3 to TRBJ2-6, with D unclear. Germline CDR1 is SGHTA and CDR2 is FQGTGA. The CDR3 is 14 residues long. V was cut by 1 base and J by 4 bases, with 5 bases left in between. CDR3 bases: TGTGCCAGCAGCTTAATGGCCGGGGCCAACGTCCTGACTTTC. Protein: CASSLMAGANVLTF.

V is TRBV29-1 and J is TRBJ2-1; D may be TRBD1 (6 bases). CDR1 is SQVTM, CDR2 ANQGSEA, per germline. The CDR3 is 12 amino acids. V was trimmed by 6 bases and J by 7 bases, leaving 13 bases between them. CDR3 coding DNA: TGCAGCGTCTCTGGGGGCTGGAATGAGCAGTTCTTC. This gives the protein CSVSGGWNEQFF.

V and J are TRBV7-2 and TRBJ2-5; the match to TRBD2 covers 8 bases. The CDR3 has 16 amino acids. In germline, CDR1 is SGHTA, CDR2 FQGNSA. With V trimmed by 5 bases and J by 0 bases, 8 bases remained unmatched. The CDR3 sequence: CASSKAGGQYQETQYF. The CDR3 nucleotides are TGTGCCAGCAGCAAGGCGGGGGGTCAATACCAAGAGACCCAGTACTTC.

The table lists this clonotype with a few counts. This chain connects TRBV3-1 to TRBJ1-2; D remains ambiguous. CDR3 length equals 12 residues. The germline V and J ends were trimmed by 0 bases and 7 bases, with 6 bases remaining between them. Germline values: CDR1 LGHDT, CDR2 YNNKEL (reference sequence). The chain's CDR3 is CASSQDISGYTF. CDR3 sequence (DNA): TGTGCCAGCAGCCAAGATATCAGTGGCTACACCTTC. The complete variable domain, with remaining parts taken from reference TRBV3-1 and TRBJ1-2, reads DTAVSQTPKYLVTQMGNDKSIKCEQNLGHDTMYWYKQDSKKFLKIMFSYNNKELIINETVPNRFSPKSPDKAHLNLHINSLELGDSAVYFCASSQDISGYTFGSGTRLTVV.

V is TRBV4-3 and J is TRBJ1-2; a weak D match, TRBD1 (5 bases). Germline CDR1 and CDR2: LGHNA and YSLEER. The CDR3 totals 16 residues. The V end lost 4 bases, the J end lost 4 bases, and 19 bases lay between the germline ends. CDR3: CASSPTEGYAGYGYTF. The CDR3 nucleotides read TGCGCCAGCAGCCCGACAGAAGGTTATGCGGGCTATGGCTACACCTTC.

The rearrangement uses TRBV18 and TRBJ2-3; 9 bases fit TRBD2. The trim removed 3 bases at V and 0 bases at J, leaving 4 bases unmatched. Looked up from germline, CDR1 is KGHSH and CDR2 is LQKENI. The CDR3 is 16 residues long. For the CDR3, the DNA is TGTGCCAGCTCACCGCTTAGCGGGGGAAGCACAGATACGCAGTATTTT. It specifies CASSPLSGGSTDTQYF. The full variable domain, its missing parts supplied by reference TRBV18 and TRBJ2-3, is NAGVMQNPRHLVRRRGQEARLRCSPMKGHSHVYWYRQLPEEGLKFMVYLQKENIIDESGMPKERFSAEFPKEGPSILRIQQVVRGDSAAYFCASSPLSGGSTDTQYFGPGTRLTVL.

This CDR3 reads CASSSDRTPYEQYF. DNA of the CDR3: TGTGCCAGCAGTTCGGACAGGACCCCCTACGAGCAGTACTTC. V usage is TRBV12-3 or TRBV12-4 and J usage is TRBJ2-7; the match to TRBD1 covers 7 bases. The CDR3 covers 14 residues. Trimming took 4 bases from V and 2 from J; bases not matched to a gene: 5.

The chain recombines TRBV4-1 with TRBJ1-2; D is uncertain. The germline V gene has CDR1 MGHRA and CDR2 YSYEKL. This CDR3 comprises 15 residues. V was trimmed by 3 bases and J by 5 bases, leaving 16 bases between them. CDR3 DNA: TGCGCCAGCAGCCATCGCGACCGGGCCCTATATGGCTACACCTTC. It is translated as CASSHRDRALYGYTF.